The clone carrying this T cell receptor (beta chain) was seen many times. Its antigen is undetermined. These data are taken from a study of breast tumors, draining lymph nodes, adjacent tissues. Findings of the study overall: Tumor repertoires ranked between lymph nodes and nontumor tissue in diversity, with V and J gene preferences. Luminal-like breast cancer showed significantly greater tumor-nontumor repertoire similarity than basal-like breast cancer did.

Axillary draining lymph nodes of breast cancer patients supplied the node samples. TCRdb independently ran MiXCR on the multiplex PCR reads; one entry per CDR3 protein. Of some 150,000 distinct CDR3 sequences in the sample, approximately 33% were seen once. V shed 2 bases and J shed 7 bases, with 11 bases lying between them. This CDR3 region has 14 residues. The germline V gene has CDR1 MNHNY and CDR2 SVGAGI (reference sequence). Material for sequencing was axillary lymph node tissue. The TCR sequence derives from a female donor with breast cancer. Some clones in this sample may be carry-over from other donors' samples. This chain joins TRBV6-6 and TRBJ1-4; no definite D call. DNA for the CDR3: TGTGCCAGCAGTTACCCGACGGGCAGTGAAAAACTGTTTTTT. Amino acid sequence: CASSYPTGSEKLFF.